This T cell receptor beta chain was found in a study of blood T cell repertoires in COVID-19. Across the whole study: Whether acute or convalescent, the COVID-19 samples came from the United States, Italy and Spain.

Original handling: How many nucleated cells were present was estimated from reference gene primer amplification. Assay: immunoSEQ multiplex PCR; the TCRdb copy retains only in-frame clones and omits some. V and J calls and clone size are given by that table; D and trimming were obtained from the DNA. In the table there are 170,000 or so clones, more than 70% of which are singletons. The V and J ends lost 3 bases and 6 bases respectively, with 17 bases between them. This CDR3 spans 14 amino acids. Germline values: CDR1 DFQATT, CDR2 SNEGSKA (reference sequence). The specimen was peripheral blood. This sequence originates from a man aged 45-60 years with active or convalescent COVID-19. The gene calls are TRBV20-1 and TRBJ1-1; D gene unclear. Here the CDR3 DNA reads TGCAGTGCTAGTTTTTCGGGAGGGCCCGCTGAAGCTTTCTTT. Its translation is CSASFSGGPAEAFF.